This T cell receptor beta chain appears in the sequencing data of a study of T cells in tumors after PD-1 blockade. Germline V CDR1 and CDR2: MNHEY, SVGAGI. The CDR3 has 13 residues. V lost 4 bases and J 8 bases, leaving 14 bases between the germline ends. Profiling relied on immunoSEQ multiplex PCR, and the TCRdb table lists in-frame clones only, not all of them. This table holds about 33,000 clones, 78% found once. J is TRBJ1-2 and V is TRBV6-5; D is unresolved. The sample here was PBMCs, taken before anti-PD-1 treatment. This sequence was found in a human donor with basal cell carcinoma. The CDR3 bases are TGTGCCAGCAGTTCCTCGGACCGAGTCGGCTACACCTTC. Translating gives CASSSSDRVGYTF.